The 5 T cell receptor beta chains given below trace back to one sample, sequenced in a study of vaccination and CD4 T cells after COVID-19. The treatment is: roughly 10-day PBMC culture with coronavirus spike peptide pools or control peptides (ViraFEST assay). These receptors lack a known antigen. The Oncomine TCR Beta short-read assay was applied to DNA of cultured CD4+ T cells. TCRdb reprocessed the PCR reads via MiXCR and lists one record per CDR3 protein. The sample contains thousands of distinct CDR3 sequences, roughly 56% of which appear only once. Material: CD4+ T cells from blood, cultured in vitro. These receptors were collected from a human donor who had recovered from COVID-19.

CDR3 DNA: TGTGCCAGCCAAACAGGGGGAGGGTTAAACTATGGCTACACCTTC. Its translation is CASQTGGGLNYGYTF. The chain is built from TRBV7-2 and TRBJ1-2, with TRBD1 matching 8 bases. Germline CDR1 is SGHTA and CDR2 is FQGNSA. CDR3 length: 15 residues. V gave up 8 bases and J gave up 2 bases; unmatched junction bases: 10.

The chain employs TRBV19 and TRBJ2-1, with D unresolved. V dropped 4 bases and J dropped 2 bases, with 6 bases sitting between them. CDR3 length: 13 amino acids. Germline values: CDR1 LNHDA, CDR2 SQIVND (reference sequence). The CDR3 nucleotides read TGTGCCAGTAGTAGAACCACCTACAATGAGCAGTTCTTC. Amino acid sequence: CASSRTTYNEQFF.

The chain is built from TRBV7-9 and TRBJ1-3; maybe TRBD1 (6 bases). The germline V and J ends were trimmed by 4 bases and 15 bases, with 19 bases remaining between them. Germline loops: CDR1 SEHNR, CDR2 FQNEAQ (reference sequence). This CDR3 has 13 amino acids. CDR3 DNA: TGTGCCAGCAGCTCTGCAGGGGCTCCCGTCGGATATTTT. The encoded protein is CASSSAGAPVGYF.

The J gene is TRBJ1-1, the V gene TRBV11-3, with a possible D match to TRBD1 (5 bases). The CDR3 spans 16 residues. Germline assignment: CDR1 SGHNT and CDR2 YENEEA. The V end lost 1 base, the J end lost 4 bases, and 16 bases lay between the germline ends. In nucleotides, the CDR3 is TGTGCCAGCAGCTTAGTCAAGACGGGGCCAGGCACTGAAGCTTTCTTT. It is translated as CASSLVKTGPGTEAFF.

CDR3: CASGTTLNTEAFF. The CDR3 DNA reads as TGTGCTAGTGGCACGACTTTGAACACTGAAGCTTTCTTT. The V call is TRBV12-5, the J call TRBJ1-1; D is uncertain. Germline loops: CDR1 LGHNT, CDR2 FRNRAP. V was shortened by 6 bases and J by 0 bases, with 8 bases between the two germline ends. This CDR3 is 13 amino acids long. The variable domain in full, with the rest retrieved from reference TRBV12-5 and TRBJ1-1, is DARVTQTPRHKVTEMGQEVTMRCQPILGHNTVFWYRQTMMQGLELLAYFRNRAPLDDSGMPKDRFSAEMPDATLATLKIQPSEPRDSAVYFCASGTTLNTEAFFGQGTRLTVV.